The source of this T cell receptor beta chain is a study of blood T cell repertoires in COVID-19. At the level of the study: The cDNA or gDNA used as material had been derived from T cells, B-cell-depleted T cells, or PBMCs.

TCRdb's table, derived via immunoSEQ multiplex PCR, lists solely in-frame clones and lacks some. Of 300,000 to 400,000 clones listed, about 88% are singletons. The length of the CDR3 is 19 residues. The chain recombines TRBV21-1 with TRBJ2-3; the DNA was not used to check the table's D call, TRBD2. TRBV21-1 has pseudogene status. The sample comprised PBMCs or T cells enriched from blood (not recorded which). This TCR came from a woman younger than 35 who had recovered from COVID-19. The CDR3 loop reads CASSKNECGSPVRSDTQYF. The CDR3 coding sequence is TGTGCCAGCAGTAAAAACGAATGCGGGAGTCCGGTTAGGTCAGATACGCAGTATTTT.